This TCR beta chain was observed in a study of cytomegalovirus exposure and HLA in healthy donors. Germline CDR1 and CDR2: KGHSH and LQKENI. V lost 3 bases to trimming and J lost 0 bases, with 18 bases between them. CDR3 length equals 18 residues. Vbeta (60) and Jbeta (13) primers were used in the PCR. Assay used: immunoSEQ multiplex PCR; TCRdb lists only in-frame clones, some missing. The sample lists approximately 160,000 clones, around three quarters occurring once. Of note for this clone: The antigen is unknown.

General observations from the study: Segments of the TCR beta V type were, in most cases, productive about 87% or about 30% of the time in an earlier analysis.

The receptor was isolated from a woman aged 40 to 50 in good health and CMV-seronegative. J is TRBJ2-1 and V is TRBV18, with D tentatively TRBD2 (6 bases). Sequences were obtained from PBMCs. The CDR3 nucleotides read TGTGCCAGCTCACCCGGGGGTTCGGGTCCAGCCTCCTACAATGAGCAGTTCTTC. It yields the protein CASSPGGSGPASYNEQFF.